This TCR beta chain is from a study of chemoradiotherapy in HPV16-positive cancers. This clone occurred once. Its antigen remains unknown. The CDR3 totals 17 residues. V was pared by 3 bases and J by 6 bases, with 10 bases of the junction left unmatched. Germline V lookup: CDR1 SGDLS, CDR2 YYNGEE. Here immunoSEQ multiplex PCR was the method, and the copy in TCRdb shows in-frame clones only, minus some. The top ten hold over 4% of the sample, which has around 62,000 clones, 88% seen once. Findings of the study overall: For HPV16-positive patients, expanding HPV-responsive T cells associated with longer recurrence-free survival.

This receptor was taken from a human donor with HPV-associated anogenital cancer. Sequences were derived from blood, sampled from a patient who underwent chemoradiotherapy. V is TRBV9 and J is TRBJ1-4; 11 bases are a match to TRBD1. CDR3 region: CASSDYGQGQGDEKLFF. The CDR3 coding sequence is TGTGCCAGCAGCGATTATGGCCAGGGACAGGGGGATGAAAAACTGTTTTTT.